The 12 T cell receptor beta chains presented below share a single source sample, sequenced in a study of spatial heterogeneity in lung cancer. Study observations and caveats: In tumors, expanded intratumoral alpha and beta TCR counts tracked mutation counts.

Time point indicated: sample taken at primary tumor resection. TCRdb called the 5' RACE reads again in MiXCR, with one record for every CDR3 protein. The sample yields 15,000 to 20,000 distinct CDR3 sequences, about 6.3% seen once. These receptors have no identified antigens. The material sequenced was lung tumor tissue, taken at surgery. All receptors derive from a female donor with early-stage non-small cell lung cancer.

This clonotype was picked up many times. A junction end diverges from the germline sequence, so it may reflect a read error. This chain links TRBV20-1 with TRBJ2-1; 7 bases are shared with TRBD2. The germline gives CDR1 DFQATT, CDR2 SNEGSKA (reference sequence). The CDR3 loop spans 9 amino acids. CDR3 nucleotides: TGCAGTCCGGCGGGGGTCAAAGACTTC. This gives the protein CSPAGVKDF.

CDR3 DNA: TGTGCCAGCAGTACGAACGGACAGGGCCAGTATTTT. It specifies CASSTNGQGQYF. This chain connects TRBV27 to TRBJ2-3; 8 nucleotides match TRBD1. The trim removed 5 bases at V and 12 bases at J, leaving 7 bases unmatched. Germline lookup yields CDR1 MNHEY and CDR2 SMNVEV (reference sequence). The CDR3 consists of 12 residues.

This clonotype was recorded at least ten times. The rearrangement uses TRBV5-1 and TRBJ2-4; TRBD2 agrees at 7 bases. This CDR3 is built from 15 residues. After removal of 4 bases from V and 2 bases from J, the junction contained 6 bases not matched to a gene. Germline assignment: CDR1 SGHRS and CDR2 YFSETQ. The CDR3 nucleotides are TGCGCCAGCAGCCTGACTAGCCCCACCAAAAACATTCAGTACTTC. Its protein product is CASSLTSPTKNIQYF.

This clonotype was seen at least ten times. The chain joins TRBV3-1 to TRBJ2-5, with D hard to call. Per germline, CDR1 LGHDT and CDR2 YNNKEL (reference sequence). Trimming took off 1 base at V and 5 bases at J, with 11 bases between the two ends. This CDR3 contains 14 residues. The CDR3 is CASSQVTPGETQYF. The CDR3 DNA follows: TGTGCCAGCAGCCAAGTGACCCCCGGGGAGACCCAGTACTTC.

The sample holds many counts of this clonotype. This chain uses TRBV18 with TRBJ1-5, with D unclear. The germline CDR1 and CDR2 sequences are KGHSH and LQKENI. CDR3 length: 15 residues. The germline V and J ends were trimmed by 2 bases and 5 bases, with 13 bases remaining between them. This CDR3 is CASSPGQAPDQPQHF. CDR3 nucleotides: TGTGCCAGCTCACCAGGGCAGGCGCCCGATCAGCCCCAGCATTTT.

This clonotype appeared many times. V and J are TRBV9 and TRBJ2-5, with a weak D call TRBD2 (6 bases). CDR3 length: 15 amino acids. The V gene lost 0 bases and the J gene lost 3 bases, with 12 bases spanning the gap. Germline CDR1 reads SGDLS; CDR2 reads YYNGEE. DNA of the CDR3: TGTGCCAGCAGCGTAGATGGTAGCGGTGAAGAGACCCAGTACTTC. Its protein product is CASSVDGSGEETQYF.

This clonotype qualifies as large. The rearrangement joins TRBV27 to TRBJ2-3, with TRBD2 as a possible D gene (5 bases). This CDR3 comprises 16 residues. V was pared by 5 bases and J by 0 bases, with 15 bases between. The germline gives CDR1 MNHEY, CDR2 SMNVEV (reference sequence). CDR3 residues: CASSPTAEFSTDTQYF. DNA for the CDR3: TGTGCCAGCAGTCCTACAGCGGAGTTTAGCACAGATACGCAGTATTTT.

This clonotype showed up many times. Germline is not matched at one junction end, which may reflect a read error. This chain connects TRBV6-2 or TRBV6-3 to TRBJ1-1; 9 bases fit TRBD1. CDR3 length: 14 residues. Germline lookup yields CDR1 MNHEY and CDR2 SVGEGT. CDR3 protein: CASRPNRDRVNPHF. CDR3 in DNA: TGTGCCAGCAGACCGAACCGGGACAGGGTTAACCCTCACTTT.

CDR3 sequence reads: CASSGNSADTQYF. As DNA, the CDR3 is TGTGCCAGCAGTGGTAATAGCGCAGATACGCAGTATTTT. V gene TRBV2 combines with J gene TRBJ2-3, with D tentatively TRBD2 (5 bases). The CDR3 loop spans 13 amino acids. The germline CDR1 and CDR2 sequences are SNHLY and FYNNEI. The V and J ends lost 4 bases and 4 bases respectively, with 9 bases between them. Based on the CDR3 plus reference TRBV2 and TRBJ2-3, the full variable domain is EPEVTQTPSHQVTQMGQEVILRCVPISNHLYFYWYRQILGQKVEFLVSFYNNEISEKSEIFDDQFSVERPDGSNFTLKIRSTKLEDSAMYFCASSGNSADTQYFGPGTRLTVL.

This clonotype occurred many times. This chain connects TRBV6-2 or TRBV6-3 to TRBJ1-2; TRBD1 aligns across 8 bases. The germline V gene has CDR1 MNHEY and CDR2 SVGEGT. This CDR3 has 15 residues. The V and J ends lost 7 bases and 4 bases, in that order; junction bases with no gene match: 11. In nucleotides, the CDR3 is TGTGCCAGCACCACGGAGGCAGGGGGCCCCTATGGCTACACCTTC. Protein product: CASTTEAGGPYGYTF.

This clonotype was recorded many times. The CDR3 spells CASRPGTGTGELFF. In DNA form, the CDR3 reads TGTGCCAGCAGGCCTGGGACAGGTACCGGGGAGCTGTTTTTT. V is TRBV28 and J is TRBJ2-2, with 8 bases lining up with TRBD1. The CDR3 is 14 amino acids. Germline V gene sequence: CDR1 MDHEN, CDR2 SYDVKM. Losses at the gene ends were 6 bases for V and 5 bases for J; bases not matched to a gene: 5. The full variable domain, with the rest looked up from reference TRBV28 and TRBJ2-2, is DVKVTQSSRYLVKRTGEKVFLECVQDMDHENMFWYRQDPGLGLRLIYFSYDVKMKEKGDIPEGYSVSREKKERFSLILESASTNQTSMYLCASRPGTGTGELFFGEGSRLTVL.

This clonotype was seen a handful of times. The V and J genes are TRBV6-5 and TRBJ2-7; 11 bases fit TRBD2. With V trimmed by 5 bases and J by 4 bases, 16 bases remained unmatched. This CDR3 spans 18 amino acids. Germline V gene sequence: CDR1 MNHEY, CDR2 SVGAGI. CDR3: CASSRGLAENYYGYEQYF. CDR3 DNA: TGTGCCAGCAGTAGGGGACTAGCGGAAAATTACTACGGGTACGAGCAGTACTTC.